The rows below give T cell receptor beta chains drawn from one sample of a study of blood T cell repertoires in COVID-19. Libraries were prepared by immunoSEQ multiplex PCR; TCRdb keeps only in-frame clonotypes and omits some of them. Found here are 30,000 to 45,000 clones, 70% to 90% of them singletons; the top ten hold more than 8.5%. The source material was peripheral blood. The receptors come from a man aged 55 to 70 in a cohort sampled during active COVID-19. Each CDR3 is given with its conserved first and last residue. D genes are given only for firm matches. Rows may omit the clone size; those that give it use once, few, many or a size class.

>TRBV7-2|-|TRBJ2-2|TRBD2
TGTGCCAGCAGCTTTAGCGGGGGGATCCAAACCGGGGAGCTGTTTTTT
CASSFSGGIQTGELFF
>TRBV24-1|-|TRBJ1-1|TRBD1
TGTGCCACCAGGGGACAGGGGGCAACTGAAGCTTTCTTT
CATRGQGATEAFF
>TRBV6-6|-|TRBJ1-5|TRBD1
TGTGCCAGCAGTTACTCCAGACAGGGCGGGAATCAGCCCCAGCATTTT
CASSYSRQGGNQPQHF
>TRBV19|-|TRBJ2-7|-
TGTGCCAGTAGAGGGGTCGATAGCTCCTACGAGCAGTACTTC
CASRGVDSSYEQYF
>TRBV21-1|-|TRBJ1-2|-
TGTGCCAGCAGCACCTTCCCCGGCGAGGGCCTTAACTATGGCTACACCTTC
CASSTFPGEGLNYGYTF
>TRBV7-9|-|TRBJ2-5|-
TGTGCCAGCAGCTTAGTGAATTTGGGGCAGCAAGAGACCCAGTACTTC
CASSLVNLGQQETQYF
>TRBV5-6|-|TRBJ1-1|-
TGTGCCAGCAGCCCGCGGGCGACAGGGAACACTGAAGCTTTCTTT
CASSPRATGNTEAFF
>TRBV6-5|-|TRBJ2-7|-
TGTGCCAGCAGTTTCCGGGGAGCCAACCCTTCCTACGAGCAGTACTTC
CASSFRGANPSYEQYF
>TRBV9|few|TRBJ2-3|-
TGTGCCAGCAGCGCACAGCGGCCTTACACAGATACGCAGTATTTT
CASSAQRPYTDTQYF
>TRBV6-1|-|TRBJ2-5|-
TGTGCCAGCAGTGAAATCCAGTTGGCCGAGACCCAGTACTTC
CASSEIQLAETQYF
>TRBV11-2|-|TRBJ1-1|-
TGTGCCAGCAGCTTAGAATTCGGCAGGGCGAACACTGAAGCTTTCTTT
CASSLEFGRANTEAFF
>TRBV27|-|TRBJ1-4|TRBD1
TGTGCCAGCAGGCGGACAGGGACTAATGAAAAACTGTTTTTT
CASRRTGTNEKLFF
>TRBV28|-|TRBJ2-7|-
TGTGCCAGCCGGCCGGGGTACAGCTCCTACGAGCAGTACTTC
CASRPGYSSYEQYF
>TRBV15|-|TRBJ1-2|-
TGTGCCACCAGCAGAACTCGGACTGAGGTGGGAGGCTACACCTTC
CATSRTRTEVGGYTF
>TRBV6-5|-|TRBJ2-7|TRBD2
TGTGCCAGCAGGGTGGCTAGCGGGAGTGAGGCGCAGTACTTC
CASRVASGSEAQYF
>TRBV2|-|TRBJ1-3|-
TGTGCCAGCGAAACAACTAGAGGTCGCTCTGGAAACACCATATATTTT
CASETTRGRSGNTIYF
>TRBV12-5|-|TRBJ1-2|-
TGTGCTAGTGGCCCTGACAGAACCCGGTATTACTACACCTTC
CASGPDRTRYYYTF
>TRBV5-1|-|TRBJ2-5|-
TGCGCCAGCAGCTTGACCCCAGGGGAGACCCAGTACTTC
CASSLTPGETQYF
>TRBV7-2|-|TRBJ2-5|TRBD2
TGTGCCAGCAGCTTAGCGCCGGGGGGTGGGCAAGAGACCCAGTACTTC
CASSLAPGGGQETQYF
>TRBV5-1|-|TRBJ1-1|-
TGCGCCAGCAGCTTTTCACAGGAGAACACTGAAGCTTTCTTT
CASSFSQENTEAFF
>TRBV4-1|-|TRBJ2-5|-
TGCGCCAGCAGCCCTGCTCGGGTAGCGCAAATTACCCAGTACTTC
CASSPARVAQITQYF
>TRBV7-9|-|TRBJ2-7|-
TGTGCCAGCAGCTTAGAGGGGGACATCTACGAGCAGTACTTC
CASSLEGDIYEQYF
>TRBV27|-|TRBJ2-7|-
TGTGCCAGCAGTGAGACTCCAGGGGCTGGTTCGGACGAGCAGTACTTC
CASSETPGAGSDEQYF
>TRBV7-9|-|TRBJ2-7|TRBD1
TGTGCCAGCAGCTTAACAGGGGTCTACTACGAGCAGTACTTC
CASSLTGVYYEQYF
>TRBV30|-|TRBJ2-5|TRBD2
TGTGCCTGGAGTGGTCTCGGAAGGCGGGAGAAATCGGCGTGGGAGACCCAGTACTTC
CAWSGLGRREKSAWETQYF
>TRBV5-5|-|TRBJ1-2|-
TGTGCCAGCAGCCAATTAATGACAGCCGTAGATGGCTACACCTTC
CASSQLMTAVDGYTF
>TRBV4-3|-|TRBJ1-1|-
TGCGCCAGCAGCCCGAACCGAATTGTCCCTCGGGACACTGAAGCTTTCTTT
CASSPNRIVPRDTEAFF
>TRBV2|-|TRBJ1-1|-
TGTGCCAGCAGTGAAGGGGGCGTTTACACTGAAGCTTTCTTT
CASSEGGVYTEAFF
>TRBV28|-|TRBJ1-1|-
TGTGCCAGCAGTCTTGGACAAAGGACTGAAGCTTTCTTT
CASSLGQRTEAFF
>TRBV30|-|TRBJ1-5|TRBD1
TGTGCCTGGAGTCCCTCACAGGGGGCCACAAATCAGCCCCAGCATTTT
CAWSPSQGATNQPQHF
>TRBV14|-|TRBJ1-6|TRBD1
TGTGCCAGCAGCCCGGGACAGGGGACACCCCTCCACTTT
CASSPGQGTPLHF
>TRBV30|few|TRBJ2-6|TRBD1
TGTGCCTGTTACGGGACAGTCGCGTCTGGGGCCAACGTCCTGACTTTC
CACYGTVASGANVLTF
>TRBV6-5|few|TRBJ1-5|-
TGTGCCAGCAGTTACTCGGCCGACAGATGGGGTCAGCCCCAGCATTTT
CASSYSADRWGQPQHF
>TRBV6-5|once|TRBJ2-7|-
TGTGCCAGCAGTTACTCCAAGGGGGGGGAGCAGTACTTC
CASSYSKGGEQYF
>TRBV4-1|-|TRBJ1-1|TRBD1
TGCGCCAGCAGCGCCCGACAGGGACGGATAACTGAAGCTTTCTTT
CASSARQGRITEAFF
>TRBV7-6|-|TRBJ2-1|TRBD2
TGTGCCAGCAGCTTGTCCGGGACTAGCGTGAACAATGAGCAGTTCTTC
CASSLSGTSVNNEQFF
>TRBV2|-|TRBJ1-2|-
TGTGCCAGCAGTGAAGGGGAGGTCTATGGCTACACCTTC
CASSEGEVYGYTF
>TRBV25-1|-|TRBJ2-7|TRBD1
TGTGCCAGCGGAGTGAGGGGACAGGGGGCGGGCGAGCAGTACTTC
CASGVRGQGAGEQYF
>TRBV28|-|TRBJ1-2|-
TGTGCCAGCACCGGACAAGGCTATGGCTACACCTTC
CASTGQGYGYTF
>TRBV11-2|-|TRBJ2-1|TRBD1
TGTGCCAGCAGCCCCAGGGGGATCTCCTACAATGAGCAGTTCTTC
CASSPRGISYNEQFF
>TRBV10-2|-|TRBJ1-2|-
TGCGCCAGCAGTGAGCCCTCCCGCAGGGATGGCTACACCTTC
CASSEPSRRDGYTF
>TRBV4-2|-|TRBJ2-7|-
TGTGCCAGCAGCGAGAGATTACAGGGCCCCCCCTACGAGCAGTACTTC
CASSERLQGPPYEQYF
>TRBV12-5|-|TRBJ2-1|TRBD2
TGTGCTAGTGGTTGGAGTAGGCCTAGCGGGCTCTACAATGAGCAGTTCTTC
CASGWSRPSGLYNEQFF
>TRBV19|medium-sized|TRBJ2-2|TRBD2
TGTGCCAGTAGTGAGCGGGGGCAACTGGAGCTGTTTTTT
CASSERGQLELFF
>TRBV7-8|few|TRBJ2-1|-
TGTGCCAGCAGCTCCCGTTCTAGCCCCCCCCTCAATGAGCAGTTCTTC
CASSSRSSPPLNEQFF
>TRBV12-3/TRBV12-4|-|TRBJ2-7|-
TGTGCCAGCAGTTTGGGCATTTCCTACGAGCAGTACTTC
CASSLGISYEQYF
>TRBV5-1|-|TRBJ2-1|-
TGCGCCAGCAGCTCTGACGGGGTAGGTAACAACAATGAGCAGTTCTTC
CASSSDGVGNNNEQFF
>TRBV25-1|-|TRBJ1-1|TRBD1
TGTGCCAGCAGTGAAGAGGGGGCCTACACTGAAGCTTTCTTT
CASSEEGAYTEAFF
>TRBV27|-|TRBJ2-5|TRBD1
TGTGCCAGCAGCCCGACAGGGGTCCAGACCCAGTACTTC
CASSPTGVQTQYF
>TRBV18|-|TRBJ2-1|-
TGTGCCAGCTCACTCACAGGTTCGTGGTCCTACAATGAGCAGTTCTTC
CASSLTGSWSYNEQFF
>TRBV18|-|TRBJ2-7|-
TGTGCCAGCTCACCGGGGGCCTCCTCGGTCTACGAGCAGTACTTC
CASSPGASSVYEQYF
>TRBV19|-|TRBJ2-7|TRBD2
TGTGCCAGTAGTATAGAAGGGCGGGAGCGGTCCTACGAGCAGTACTTC
CASSIEGRERSYEQYF
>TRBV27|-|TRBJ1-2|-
TGTGCCAGCAGTGGGAGGCAGGGAGCCTATGGCTACACCTTC
CASSGRQGAYGYTF
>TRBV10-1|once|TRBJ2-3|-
TGCGCCAGCAGTGATCCTAGCGCTAAAGATACGCAGTATTTT
CASSDPSAKDTQYF
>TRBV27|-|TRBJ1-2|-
TGTGCCGCCGGAGGGCAGGGTTCTCCGAACTATGGCTACACCTTC
CAAGGQGSPNYGYTF
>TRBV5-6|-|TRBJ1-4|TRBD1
TGTGCCAGCAGCCTACGACAGGGTGCAACTAATGAAAAACTGTTTTTT
CASSLRQGATNEKLFF
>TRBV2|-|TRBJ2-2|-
TGTGCCAGCAGAAAACAAAGCGAGAACACCGGGGAGCTGTTTTTT
CASRKQSENTGELFF
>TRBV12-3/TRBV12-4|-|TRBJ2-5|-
TGTGCCAGCAGTTCATCAGGTTACACGTACTTC
CASSSSGYTYF
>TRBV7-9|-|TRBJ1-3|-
TGTGCCAGCAGCTTATTTGGAGGTACTGGAAACACCATATATTTT
CASSLFGGTGNTIYF